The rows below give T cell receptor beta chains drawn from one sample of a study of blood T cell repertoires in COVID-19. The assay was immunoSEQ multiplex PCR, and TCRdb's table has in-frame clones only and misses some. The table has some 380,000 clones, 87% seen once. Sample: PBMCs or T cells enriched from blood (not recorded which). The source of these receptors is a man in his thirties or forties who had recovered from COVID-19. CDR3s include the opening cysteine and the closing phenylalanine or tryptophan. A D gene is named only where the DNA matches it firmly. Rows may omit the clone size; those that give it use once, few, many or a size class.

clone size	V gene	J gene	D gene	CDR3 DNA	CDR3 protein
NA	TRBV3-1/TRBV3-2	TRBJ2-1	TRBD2	TGTGCCAGCAGCCAAGCTCCCCAATTCGCGGGGGGGAGGACCGGTGAGCAGTTCTTC	CASSQAPQFAGGRTGEQFF
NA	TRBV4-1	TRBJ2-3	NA	TGCGCCAGCAGCCAAGGGCAGGGGATGGCAGATACGCAGTATTTT	CASSQGQGMADTQYF
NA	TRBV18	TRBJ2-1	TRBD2	TGTGCCAGCTCACCAACGGGGGGGAGCTCCTACAATGAGCAGTTCTTC	CASSPTGGSSYNEQFF
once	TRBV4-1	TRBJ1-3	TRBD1	TGCGCCAGCAGCCAATTGGACAGGCCCGCTGGAAACACCATATATTTT	CASSQLDRPAGNTIYF
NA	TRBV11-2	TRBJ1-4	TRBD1	TGTGCCAGCAGCTTCTACGGACAGGGGCAGGACGAAAAACTGTTTTTT	CASSFYGQGQDEKLFF
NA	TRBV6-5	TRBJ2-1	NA	TGTGCCAGCAGTTACGGGCGGACAGCTGGCAATGAGCAGTTCTTC	CASSYGRTAGNEQFF
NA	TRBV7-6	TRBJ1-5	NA	TGTGCCAGCAACGGGGGGGACCCCAATCAGCCCCAGCATTTT	CASNGGDPNQPQHF
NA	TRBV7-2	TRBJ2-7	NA	TGTGCCAGCAGTAGAGGACAGACCTACGAGCAGTACTTC	CASSRGQTYEQYF
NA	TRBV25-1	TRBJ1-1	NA	TGTGCCAGCAGCAGAGGTAGAGATGCCACTGAAGCTTTCTTT	CASSRGRDATEAFF
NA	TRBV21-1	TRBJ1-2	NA	TGTGCCAGCAGCAAACCGGGTGGCTACACCTTC	CASSKPGGYTF
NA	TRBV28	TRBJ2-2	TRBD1	TGTGCCAGCAGTGGCCATACAGGGGGCTCGTACACCGGGGAGCTGTTTTTT	CASSGHTGGSYTGELFF
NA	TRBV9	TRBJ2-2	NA	TGTGCCAGCAGCGTCAGGGCTTCCACCGGGGAGCTGTTTTTT	CASSVRASTGELFF
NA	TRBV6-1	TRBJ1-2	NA	TGTGCCAGCAGTGTCCAAGGGGAGGCCACGAACCACTATGGCTACACCTTC	CASSVQGEATNHYGYTF
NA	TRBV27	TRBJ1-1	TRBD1	TGTGCCAGCAGTTTTAGAAGGGGGCGTCGAAACACTGAAGCTTTCTTT	CASSFRRGRRNTEAFF
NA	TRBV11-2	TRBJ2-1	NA	TGTGCCAGCAGCCCCCTGACAGGCCTAGCCTACAATGAGCAGTTCTTC	CASSPLTGLAYNEQFF
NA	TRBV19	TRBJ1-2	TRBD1	TGTGCCAGTAGTATAGGTGCAGGGGGGCGGTATGGCTACACCTTC	CASSIGAGGRYGYTF
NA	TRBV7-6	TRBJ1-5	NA	TGTGCCAGCAGCTTAGCGCCCGGGACGGGGGAACATCAGCCCCAGCATTTT	CASSLAPGTGEHQPQHF
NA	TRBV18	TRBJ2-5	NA	TGTGCCAGCTCCCCCGGGTTAGCGGAGACCCAGTACTTC	CASSPGLAETQYF
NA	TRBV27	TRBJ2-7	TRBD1	TGTGCCAGCAGTCTAAATGACAGGGGATACGAGCAGTACTTC	CASSLNDRGYEQYF
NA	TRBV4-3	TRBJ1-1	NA	TGCGCCAGCAGCCAACTATCGAACACTGAAGCTTTCTTT	CASSQLSNTEAFF
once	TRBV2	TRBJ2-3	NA	TGTGCCAGCAGGCCTCGGGATACGCAGTATTTT	CASRPRDTQYF
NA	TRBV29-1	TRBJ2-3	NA	TGCAGCGCCTCGGGACACTCCACAGATACGCAGTATTTT	CSASGHSTDTQYF
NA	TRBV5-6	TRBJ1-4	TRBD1	TGTGCCAGCAGTTACGGACAGGGCGGCACTGAAAAACTGTTTTTT	CASSYGQGGTEKLFF
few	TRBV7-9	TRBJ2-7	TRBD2	TGTGCCAGCCGGGCGGGAGAGTCCTCCTACGAGCAGTACTTC	CASRAGESSYEQYF
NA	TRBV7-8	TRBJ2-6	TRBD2	TGTGCCAGCAGCTTAGCGAGGGGAGGGGCCAGCTCTGGGGCCAACGTCCTGACTTTC	CASSLARGGASSGANVLTF
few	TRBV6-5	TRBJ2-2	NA	TGTGCCAGCAGTTACTGGAGCTCGAACACCGGGGAGCTGTTTTTT	CASSYWSSNTGELFF
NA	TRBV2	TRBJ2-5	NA	TGTGCCAGCACCCTAAGCGGCGGGGTGGAGACCCAGTACTTC	CASTLSGGVETQYF
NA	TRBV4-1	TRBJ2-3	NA	TGCGCCAGCACCCACAGGGCAGTTTCAGCAGATACGCAGTATTTT	CASTHRAVSADTQYF
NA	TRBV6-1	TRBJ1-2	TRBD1	TGTGCCAGCAGAGAAGACAGGGTACATGGCTACACCTTC	CASREDRVHGYTF
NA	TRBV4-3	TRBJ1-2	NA	TGCGCCAGCAAACGGTATCCTAACTATGGCTACACCTTC	CASKRYPNYGYTF
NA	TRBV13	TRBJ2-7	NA	TGTGCCAGCAGCCCCCGTGAGTCCTCCTACGAGCAGTACTTC	CASSPRESSYEQYF
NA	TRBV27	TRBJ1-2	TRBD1	TGTGCCAGCAGTCCCACACAGGGGGCAATCTATGGCTACACCTTC	CASSPTQGAIYGYTF
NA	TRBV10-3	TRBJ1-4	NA	TGTGCCATCAGTGAGTGGTTTGAGAGTAATGAAAAACTGTTTTTT	CAISEWFESNEKLFF
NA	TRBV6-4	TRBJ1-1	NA	TGTGCCAGCAGTGAATCCAGAGGAACTGAAGCTTTCTTT	CASSESRGTEAFF
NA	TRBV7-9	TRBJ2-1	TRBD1	TGTGCCAGCAGCTCGCCCGGACAGGGGACCTACAATGAGCAGTTCTTC	CASSSPGQGTYNEQFF
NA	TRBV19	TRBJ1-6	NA	TGTGCCAGTCGCGGGGTGCGGAATTCACCCCTCCACTTT	CASRGVRNSPLHF
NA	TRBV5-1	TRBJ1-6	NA	TGCGCCAGCAGCAGGGACACCCCGATGCCCTCCTATAATTCACCCCTCCACTTT	CASSRDTPMPSYNSPLHF
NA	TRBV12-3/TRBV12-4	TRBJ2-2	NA	TGTGCCAGCAGCTTACGACTCGGCGGGGAGCTGTTTTTT	CASSLRLGGELFF
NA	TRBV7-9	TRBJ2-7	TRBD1	TGTGCCAGCAGCCCTAGCTCCCCCCCCGACAGGGCCGAGTACTTC	CASSPSSPPDRAEYF
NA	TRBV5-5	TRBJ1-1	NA	TGTGCCAGCAGCCTTAAAACCAGAAACACTGAAGCTTTCTTT	CASSLKTRNTEAFF
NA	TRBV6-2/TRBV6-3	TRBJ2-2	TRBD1	TGTGCCAGCAGTTGGGACAGGGTGTTAGGGGAGCTGTTTTTT	CASSWDRVLGELFF
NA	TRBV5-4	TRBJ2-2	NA	TGTGCCAGCAGCTTCGGTCGGGGTGGCACCGGGGAGCTGTTTTTT	CASSFGRGGTGELFF
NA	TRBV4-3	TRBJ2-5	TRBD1	TGCGCCAGCAGCCGTTCTGACAGGGGAGAGACCCAGTACTTC	CASSRSDRGETQYF
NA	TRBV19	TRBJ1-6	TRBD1	TGTGCCAGTAGTATTACTGGGACAGGAACTTATAATTCACCCCTCCACTTT	CASSITGTGTYNSPLHF
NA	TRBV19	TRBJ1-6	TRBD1	TGTGCCAGTACCCTGGGACAGGCTCCAGGGCCCCTCCACTTT	CASTLGQAPGPLHF
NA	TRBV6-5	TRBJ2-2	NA	TGTGCCAGCAGAAGACTCACCGGGGAGCTGTTTTTT	CASRRLTGELFF
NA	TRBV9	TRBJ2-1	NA	TGTGCCAGCAGCGTACGGACAGGGAGGGATGAGCAGTTCTTC	CASSVRTGRDEQFF
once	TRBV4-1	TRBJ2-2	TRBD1	TGCGCCAGCAGCCAGGCCTCCGGGACAGAGGGGTACACCGGGGAGCTGTTTTTT	CASSQASGTEGYTGELFF